The entry that follows covers one TCR beta chain sequence. The record originates from a study of blood T cell repertoires in COVID-19. Whole-study context: Sample material is recorded as cDNA or gDNA derived from T cells, B-cell-depleted T cells, or PBMCs.

The CDR3 is 17 residues long. Germline-derived CDR1 and CDR2 are MGHRA and YSYEKL. The V gene end was trimmed by 1 base and the J gene end by 5 bases; junction bases not matched to a gene: 9. Under the authors' procedure: For nucleated cells, counts were estimated from reference gene primer amplification. Here immunoSEQ multiplex PCR was the method, and the copy in TCRdb shows in-frame clones only, minus some. The DNA gave D and trimming, while V, J and clone size come from that table. The data show 95,000 to 110,000 clones, roughly nine tenths seen once. The chain carries TRBV4-1 and TRBJ2-2, with TRBD1 identical over 8 bases. The material sequenced was peripheral blood. The receptor comes from a human donor in a cohort sampled during active COVID-19. The CDR3 nucleotides read TGCGCCAGCAGCCAAGTTTGGGACAGGTTGACAACCGGGGAGCTGTTTTTT. Translating gives CASSQVWDRLTTGELFF.